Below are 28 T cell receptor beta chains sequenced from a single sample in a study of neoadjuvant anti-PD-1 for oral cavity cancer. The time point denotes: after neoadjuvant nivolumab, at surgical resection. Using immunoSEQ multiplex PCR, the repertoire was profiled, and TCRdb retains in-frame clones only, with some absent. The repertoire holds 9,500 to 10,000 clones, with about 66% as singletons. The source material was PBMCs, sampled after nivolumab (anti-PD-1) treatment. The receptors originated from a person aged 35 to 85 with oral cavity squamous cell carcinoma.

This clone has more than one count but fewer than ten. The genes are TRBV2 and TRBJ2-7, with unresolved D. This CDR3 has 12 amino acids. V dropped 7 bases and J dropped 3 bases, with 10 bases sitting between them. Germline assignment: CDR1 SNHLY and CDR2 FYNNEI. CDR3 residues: CASTGSVYEQYF. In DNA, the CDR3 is TGTGCCAGCACTGGATCAGTCTACGAGCAGTACTTC.

This chain's CDR3 is CASSGIRGRSSGNTIYF. For the CDR3, the DNA is TGTGCCAGCAGTGGAATCAGGGGGCGATCATCTGGAAACACCATATATTTT. The chain links TRBV6-1 to TRBJ1-3; 8 positions match TRBD1. Germline CDR1 reads MNHNS; CDR2 reads SASEGT. This CDR3 has 17 amino acids. Unmatched junction bases numbered 9, after V lost 4 bases and J lost 1 base.

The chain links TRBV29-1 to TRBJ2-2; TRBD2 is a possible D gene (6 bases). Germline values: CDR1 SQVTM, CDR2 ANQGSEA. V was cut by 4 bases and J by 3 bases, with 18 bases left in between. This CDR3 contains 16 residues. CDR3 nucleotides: TGCAGCGTTGCGGGAGCGGTAGGCTACTACACCGGGGAGCTGTTTTTT. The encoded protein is CSVAGAVGYYTGELFF.

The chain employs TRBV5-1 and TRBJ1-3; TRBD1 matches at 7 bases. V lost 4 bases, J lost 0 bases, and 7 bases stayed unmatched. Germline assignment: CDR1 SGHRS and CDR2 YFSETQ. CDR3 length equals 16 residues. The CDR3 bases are TGCGCCAGCAGCACGGGACAGACCGCCTCTGGAAACACCATATATTTT. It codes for CASSTGQTASGNTIYF.

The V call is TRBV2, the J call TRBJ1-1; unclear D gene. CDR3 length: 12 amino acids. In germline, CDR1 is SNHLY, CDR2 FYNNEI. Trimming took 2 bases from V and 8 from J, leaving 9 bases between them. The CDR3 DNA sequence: TGTGCCAGCAGTGAAAATGGACCAGAAGCTTTCTTT. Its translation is CASSENGPEAFF.

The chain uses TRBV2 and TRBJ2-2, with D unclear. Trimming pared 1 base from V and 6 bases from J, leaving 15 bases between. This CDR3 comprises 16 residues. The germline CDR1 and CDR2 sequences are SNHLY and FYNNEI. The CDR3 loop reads CASSEGQSRRPGELFF. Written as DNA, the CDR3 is TGTGCCAGCAGTGAAGGGCAATCTAGGCGTCCCGGGGAGCTGTTTTTT.

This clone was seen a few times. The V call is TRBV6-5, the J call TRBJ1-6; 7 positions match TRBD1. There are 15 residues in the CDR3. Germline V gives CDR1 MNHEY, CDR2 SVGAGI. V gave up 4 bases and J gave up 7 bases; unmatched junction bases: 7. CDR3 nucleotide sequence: TGTGCCAGCAGTTCGCGACAGGGAAGCAATTCACCCCTCCACTTT. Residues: CASSSRQGSNSPLHF.

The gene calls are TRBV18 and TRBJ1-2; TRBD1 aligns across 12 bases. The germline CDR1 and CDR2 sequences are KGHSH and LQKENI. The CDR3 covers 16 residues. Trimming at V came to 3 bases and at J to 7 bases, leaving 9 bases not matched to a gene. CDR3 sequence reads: CASSPTPGQGAFGYTF. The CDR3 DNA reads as TGTGCCAGCTCACCTACTCCGGGACAGGGGGCCTTTGGCTACACCTTC.

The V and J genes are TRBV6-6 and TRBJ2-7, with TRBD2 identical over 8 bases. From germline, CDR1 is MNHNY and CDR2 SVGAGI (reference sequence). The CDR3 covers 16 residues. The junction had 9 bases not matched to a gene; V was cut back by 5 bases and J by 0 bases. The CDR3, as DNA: TGTGCCAGCAGTCTAATCGCTAGCGGGCCCTCCTACGAGCAGTACTTC. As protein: CASSLIASGPSYEQYF.

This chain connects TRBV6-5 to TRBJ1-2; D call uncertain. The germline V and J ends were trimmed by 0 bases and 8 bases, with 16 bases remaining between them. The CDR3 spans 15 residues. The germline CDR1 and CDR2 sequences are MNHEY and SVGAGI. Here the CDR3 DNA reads TGTGCCAGCAGTTACTCGAAACAGCTGTTTAAGGGCTACACCTTC. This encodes CASSYSKQLFKGYTF.

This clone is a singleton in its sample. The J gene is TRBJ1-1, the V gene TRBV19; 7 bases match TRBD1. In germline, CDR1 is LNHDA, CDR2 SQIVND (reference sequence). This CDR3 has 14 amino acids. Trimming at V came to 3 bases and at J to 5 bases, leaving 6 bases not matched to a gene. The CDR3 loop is CASSMSQGGTEAFF. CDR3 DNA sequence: TGTGCCAGTAGTATGTCCCAGGGGGGAACTGAAGCTTTCTTT.

CDR3: CSVEVPRTEAFF. CDR3 nucleotide sequence: TGCAGCGTTGAGGTGCCTCGCACTGAAGCTTTCTTT. The rearrangement joins TRBV29-1 to TRBJ1-1, with D uncertain. This CDR3 region has 12 residues. The V and J ends lost 3 bases and 4 bases respectively, with 9 bases between them. The germline gives CDR1 SQVTM, CDR2 ANQGSEA.

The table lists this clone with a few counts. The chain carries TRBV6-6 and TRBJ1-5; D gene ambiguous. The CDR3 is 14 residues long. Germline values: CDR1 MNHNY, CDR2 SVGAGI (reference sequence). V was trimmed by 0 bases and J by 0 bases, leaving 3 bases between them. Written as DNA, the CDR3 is TGTGCCAGCAGTTACTCAACTAGCAATCAGCCCCAGCATTTT. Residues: CASSYSTSNQPQHF.

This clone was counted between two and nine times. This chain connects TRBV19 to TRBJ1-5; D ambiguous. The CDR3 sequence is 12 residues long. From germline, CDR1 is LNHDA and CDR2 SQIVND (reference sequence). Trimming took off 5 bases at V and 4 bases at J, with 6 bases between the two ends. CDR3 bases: TGTGCCAGTAGTCCCCCGAATCAGCCCCAGCATTTT. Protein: CASSPPNQPQHF.

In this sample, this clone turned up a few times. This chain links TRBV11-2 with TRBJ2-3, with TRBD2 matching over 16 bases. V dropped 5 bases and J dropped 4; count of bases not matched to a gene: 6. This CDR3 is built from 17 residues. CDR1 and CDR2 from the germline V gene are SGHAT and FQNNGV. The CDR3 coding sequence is TGTGCCAGCAGCCCCGGGACTAGCGGGGGGGCAGCAGATACGCAGTATTTT. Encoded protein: CASSPGTSGGAADTQYF.

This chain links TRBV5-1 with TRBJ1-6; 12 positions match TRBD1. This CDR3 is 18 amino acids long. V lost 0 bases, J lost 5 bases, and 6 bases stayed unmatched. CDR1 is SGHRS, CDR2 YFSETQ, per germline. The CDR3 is CASSLGGQGAVDNSPLHF. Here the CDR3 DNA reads TGCGCCAGCAGCTTGGGGGGACAGGGGGCCGTGGATAATTCACCCCTCCACTTT.

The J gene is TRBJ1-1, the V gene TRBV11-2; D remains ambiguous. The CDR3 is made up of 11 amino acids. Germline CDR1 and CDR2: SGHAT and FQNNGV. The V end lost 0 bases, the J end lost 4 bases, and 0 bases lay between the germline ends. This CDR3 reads CASSLDTEAFF. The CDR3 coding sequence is TGTGCCAGCAGCTTAGACACTGAAGCTTTCTTT. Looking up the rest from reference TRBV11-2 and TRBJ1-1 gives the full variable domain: EAGVAQSPRYKIIEKRQSVAFWCNPISGHATLYWYQQILGQGPKLLIQFQNNGVVDDSQLPKDRFSAERLKGVDSTLKIQPAKLEDSAVYLCASSLDTEAFFGQGTRLTVV.

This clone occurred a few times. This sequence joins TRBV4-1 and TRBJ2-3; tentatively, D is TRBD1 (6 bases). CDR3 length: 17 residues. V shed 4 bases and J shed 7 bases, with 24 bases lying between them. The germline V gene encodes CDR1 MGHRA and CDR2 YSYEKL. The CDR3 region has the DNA TGCGCCAGCAGCCTCAGGCGGGTCGGGCAGGGGACAAATACGCAGTATTTT. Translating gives CASSLRRVGQGTNTQYF.

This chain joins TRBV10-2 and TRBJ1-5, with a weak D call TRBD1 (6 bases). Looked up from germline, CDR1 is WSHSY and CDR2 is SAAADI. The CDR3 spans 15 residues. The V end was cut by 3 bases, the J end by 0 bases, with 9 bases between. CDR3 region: CASSDQGGSNQPQHF. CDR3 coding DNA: TGCGCCAGCAGTGACCAAGGGGGTAGCAATCAGCCCCAGCATTTT.

CDR3 in DNA: TGTGCCAGCAGTTACTTGTCAGGGAAGGGAACTGAAGCTTTCTTT. Translated, it gives CASSYLSGKGTEAFF. The chain has TRBV6-6 and TRBJ1-1, with TRBD1 as a possible D gene (5 bases). CDR3 length: 15 residues. V was clipped by 1 base and J by 5 bases, with 14 bases between them. From germline, CDR1 is MNHNY and CDR2 SVGAGI (reference sequence).

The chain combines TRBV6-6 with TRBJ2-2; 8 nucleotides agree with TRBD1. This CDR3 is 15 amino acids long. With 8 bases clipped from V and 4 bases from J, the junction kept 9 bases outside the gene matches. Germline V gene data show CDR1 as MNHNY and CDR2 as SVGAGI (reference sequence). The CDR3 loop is CASHRQGTSTGELFF. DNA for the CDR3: TGTGCCAGCCACCGACAGGGGACGAGCACCGGGGAGCTGTTTTTT.

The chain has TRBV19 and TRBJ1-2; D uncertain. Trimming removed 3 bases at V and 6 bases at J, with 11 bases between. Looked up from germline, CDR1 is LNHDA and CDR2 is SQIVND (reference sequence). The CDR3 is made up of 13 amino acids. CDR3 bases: TGTGCCAGTAGTATCTGGAAGTCCCATGGCTACACCTTC. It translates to CASSIWKSHGYTF.

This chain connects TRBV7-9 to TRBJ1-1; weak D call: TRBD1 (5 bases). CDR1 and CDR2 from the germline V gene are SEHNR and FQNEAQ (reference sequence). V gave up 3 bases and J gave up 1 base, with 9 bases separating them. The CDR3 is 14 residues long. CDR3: CASSLGRTNTEAFF. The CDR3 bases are TGTGCCAGCAGCTTGGGACGGACGAACACTGAAGCTTTCTTT.

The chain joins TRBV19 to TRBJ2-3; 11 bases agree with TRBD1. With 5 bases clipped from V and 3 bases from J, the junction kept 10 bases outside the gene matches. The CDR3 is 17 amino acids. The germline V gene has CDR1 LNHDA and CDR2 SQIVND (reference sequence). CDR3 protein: CASSFITGTGGTDTQYF. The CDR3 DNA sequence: TGTGCCAGTAGTTTCATAACAGGGACAGGGGGTACAGATACGCAGTATTTT.

The chain's CDR3 is CATSRDRRTIYF. CDR3 bases: TGTGCCACCAGCAGAGATCGGAGAACCATATATTTT. This chain links TRBV15 with TRBJ1-3; D uncertain. From germline, CDR1 is LNHNV and CDR2 YYDKDF (reference sequence). The V and J ends lost 0 bases and 10 bases respectively, with 7 bases between them. The CDR3 contains 12 residues.

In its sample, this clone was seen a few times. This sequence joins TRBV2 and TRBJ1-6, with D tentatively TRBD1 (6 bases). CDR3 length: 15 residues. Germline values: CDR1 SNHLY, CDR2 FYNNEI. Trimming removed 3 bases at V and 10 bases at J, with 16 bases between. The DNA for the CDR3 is TGTGCCAGCAGTGAGGGGGCGACTAGGTACTCACCCCTCCACTTT. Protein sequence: CASSEGATRYSPLHF.

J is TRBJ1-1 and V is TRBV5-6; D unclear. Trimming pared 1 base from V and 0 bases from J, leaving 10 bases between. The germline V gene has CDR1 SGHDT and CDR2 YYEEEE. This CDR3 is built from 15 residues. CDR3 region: CASSLSGRMNTEAFF. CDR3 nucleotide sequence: TGTGCCAGCAGCTTGTCTGGCAGGATGAACACTGAAGCTTTCTTT.

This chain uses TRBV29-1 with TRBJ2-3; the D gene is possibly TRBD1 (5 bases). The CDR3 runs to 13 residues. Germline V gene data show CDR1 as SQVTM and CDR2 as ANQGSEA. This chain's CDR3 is CSGADKITDTQYF. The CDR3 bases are TGCAGTGGGGCGGACAAAATCACAGATACGCAGTATTTT.